These T cell receptor beta chains were read from a single sample in a study of cytomegalovirus exposure and HLA in healthy donors. Clones were read by immunoSEQ multiplex PCR, and TCRdb kept only the in-frame ones, dropping some. The sample has 90,000 to 130,000 clones, over 60% seen once. The sequenced material came from PBMCs. The receptors shown here come from a woman aged 55-75 years in good health and CMV-seropositive. CDR3s include the opening cysteine and the closing phenylalanine or tryptophan. D genes are given only for firm matches. Clone size is not always given. Where it is, it says once, few, many or a class for expanded clones.

TRBV7-6	.	.	TRBJ2-7	TGTGCCAGCAGCTTTGCGAGGGAGCAGTACTTC	CASSFAREQYF
TRBV5-4	.	.	TRBJ2-1	TGTGCCAGCAGCTCCCCCCAGCGCTCCTACAATGAGCAGTTCTTC	CASSSPQRSYNEQFF
TRBV11-2	.	once	TRBJ2-1	TGTGCCAGCAGGCTCGGGACTCTGGGTCCTGAGCAGTTCTTC	CASRLGTLGPEQFF
TRBV6-1	TRBD2	.	TRBJ2-7	TGTGCCAGCAGTGAACAAGGGACTAGCTCATACGAGCAGTACTTC	CASSEQGTSSYEQYF
TRBV18	.	.	TRBJ1-1	TGTGCCAGCTCAGACTTTATCGAGAACACTGAAGCTTTCTTT	CASSDFIENTEAFF
TRBV11-3	TRBD1	.	TRBJ2-5	TGTGCCAGCAGCCTTTATAGCGGACAGGGGGAGACCCAGTACTTC	CASSLYSGQGETQYF
TRBV4-2	.	.	TRBJ2-5	TGTGCCAGCAGCCAAGAAACTGCAGAGACCCAGTACTTC	CASSQETAETQYF
TRBV19	.	.	TRBJ2-2	TGTGCCAGTGGACAAGGAATTAACACCGGGGAGCTGTTTTTT	CASGQGINTGELFF
TRBV18	.	.	TRBJ2-4	TGTGCCAGCTCACCGGCGGGGAGCGGAGACATTCAGTACTTC	CASSPAGSGDIQYF
TRBV7-7	.	.	TRBJ2-3	TGTGCTAGCAGCTTAGGATCGGCAGATACGCAGTATTTT	CASSLGSADTQYF
TRBV6-6	TRBD1	.	TRBJ1-2	TGTGCCAGCAGTTACCCGGGACAGAACTATGGCTACACCTTC	CASSYPGQNYGYTF
TRBV5-5	TRBD2	few	TRBJ2-7	TGTGCCAGCAGCCAGGGACTAGCGGCTCTTAGGGAGCAGTACTTC	CASSQGLAALREQYF
TRBV2	.	.	TRBJ1-2	TGTGCCAGCAGTGAAGGGGTCGGAGCCTATGGCTACACCTTC	CASSEGVGAYGYTF
TRBV2	.	.	TRBJ2-7	TGTGCCTACACCCCCTTGGGGGGGCGGCTAGTGACCTACGAGCAGTACTTC	CAYTPLGGRLVTYEQYF
TRBV7-9	.	once	TRBJ2-5	TGTTCCAGCAGCTTAGGGGGGACAGAGTTTGAGACCCAGTACTTC	CSSSLGGTEFETQYF
TRBV7-2	.	.	TRBJ2-6	TGTGCCAGCAGCTTAGTAATCCGCTCTGGGGCCAACGTCCTGACTTTC	CASSLVIRSGANVLTF
TRBV6-5	TRBD1	medium-sized	TRBJ2-7	TGTGCCAGCAGTCCGGGACAGGGTAGGTACGAGCAGTACTTC	CASSPGQGRYEQYF
TRBV7-8	.	.	TRBJ1-4	TGTGCCAGCAGCGAAAAGCGGGTAGTTACTAATGAAAAACTGTTTTTT	CASSEKRVVTNEKLFF
TRBV5-4	TRBD1	.	TRBJ2-3	TGTGCCAGCAGCTTACGGACAGGGGGAACAGATACGCAGTATTTT	CASSLRTGGTDTQYF
TRBV29-1	.	once	TRBJ1-1	TGCAGCGTTGGACCCCAGCGTGATCGGACTGAAGCTTTCTTT	CSVGPQRDRTEAFF
TRBV4-1	.	.	TRBJ1-1	TGCGCCAGCAGCCATTCTGAAGCGGCGCCGGGAGCTTTCTTT	CASSHSEAAPGAFF
TRBV27	.	.	TRBJ2-7	TGTGCCGCCTCCTCGGGACACTACGAGCAGTACTTC	CAASSGHYEQYF
TRBV9	TRBD2	.	TRBJ2-2	TGTGCCAGCAGCGATAGCCAAGGACTAGCGGGGTCGTACGGGGAGCTGTTTTTT	CASSDSQGLAGSYGELFF
TRBV28	TRBD2	.	TRBJ2-1	TGTGCCAGCAGTTTCGACCAGCGGGAGTACAATGAGCAGTTCTTC	CASSFDQREYNEQFF
TRBV6-5	TRBD1	.	TRBJ2-7	TGTGCCAGCAGTTACGGTTCGGGACAGGGTTATGACGAGCAGTACTTC	CASSYGSGQGYDEQYF
TRBV28	.	once	TRBJ2-7	TGTGCCAGCAGTCGGGGGACCGGGACAGCAAGTACCAGGCAGCAGTACTTC	CASSRGTGTASTRQQYF
TRBV5-1	TRBD2	.	TRBJ2-3	TGCGCCAGCAGCTCGTCGATGGCTAGCGGGAGGGCAGGAGATACGCAGTATTTT	CASSSSMASGRAGDTQYF
TRBV18	TRBD2	.	TRBJ2-3	TGTGCCAGCTCACCACCGGCGGGGGGCAAAGATACGCAGTATTTT	CASSPPAGGKDTQYF